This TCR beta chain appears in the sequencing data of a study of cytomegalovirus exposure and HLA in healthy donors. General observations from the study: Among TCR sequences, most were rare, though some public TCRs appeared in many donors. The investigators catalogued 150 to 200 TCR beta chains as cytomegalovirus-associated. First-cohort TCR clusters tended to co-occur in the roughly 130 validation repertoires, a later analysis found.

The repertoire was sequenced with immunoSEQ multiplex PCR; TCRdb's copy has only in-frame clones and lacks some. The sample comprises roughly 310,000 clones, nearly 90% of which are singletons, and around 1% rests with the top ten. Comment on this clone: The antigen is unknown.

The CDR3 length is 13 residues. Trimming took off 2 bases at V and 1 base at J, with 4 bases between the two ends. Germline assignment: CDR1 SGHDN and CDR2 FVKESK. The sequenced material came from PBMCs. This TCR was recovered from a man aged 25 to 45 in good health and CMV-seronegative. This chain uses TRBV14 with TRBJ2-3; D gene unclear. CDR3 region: CASSQSGTDTQYF. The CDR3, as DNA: TGTGCCAGCAGCCAAAGCGGCACAGATACGCAGTATTTT.